These 15 T cell receptor beta chains were sequenced from one sample in a study of a mutant IDH1 vaccine in newly diagnosed glioma. These TCRs are of unknown antigen specificity. Method: immunoSEQ multiplex PCR; TCRdb's copy keeps in-frame clones and lacks some. The repertoire holds fewer than 55,000 clones, with under 90% as singletons. Time point noted: week 35, safety follow-up. Each vaccine dose was 300 ug of mutant IDH1 20-mer peptide, with topical imiquimod. This specimen consisted of PBMCs, obtained from a glioma patient whose treatment included an IDH1 peptide vaccine. The receptor source for this set is a woman aged 40 to 49 with glioma. Some clones in this sample may be carry-over from other donors' samples.

The V and J genes are TRBV5-4 and TRBJ1-1, with TRBD1 matching over 9 bases. J was trimmed by 4 bases and V by 2 bases; bases with no gene match: 3. The CDR3 has 14 residues. The germline gives CDR1 SGHNT, CDR2 YYREEE (reference sequence). The CDR3 DNA sequence: TGTGCCAGCAGCTTACAGGGGGCCCTCACTGAAGCTTTCTTT. Translated: CASSLQGALTEAFF.

The chain carries TRBV7-6 and TRBJ1-4; possible D gene TRBD1, 5 bases. The CDR3 extends over 14 amino acids. CDR1 SGHVS and CDR2 FNYEAQ come from the germline V gene. Trimming took off 0 bases at V and 13 bases at J, with 15 bases between the two ends. The CDR3 reads CASSLAGGAGRLFF. For the CDR3, the DNA is TGTGCCAGCAGCTTAGCCGGCGGGGCGGGTAGACTGTTTTTT.

This clone was observed a few times. The V call is TRBV6-6, the J call TRBJ1-5, with 7 bases matching TRBD1. V gave up 4 bases and J gave up 4 bases; unmatched junction bases: 7. This CDR3 has 15 residues. Germline V gene lookup returns CDR1 MNHNY and CDR2 SVGAGI (reference sequence). The CDR3 is CASSWEQGRNQPQHF. For the CDR3, the DNA is TGTGCCAGCAGTTGGGAACAGGGGAGGAATCAGCCCCAGCATTTT.

The V and J genes are TRBV27 and TRBJ2-1, with D possibly matching TRBD2 (6 bases). This CDR3 contains 11 residues. Germline CDR1 reads MNHEY; CDR2 reads SMNVEV (reference sequence). Trimming cost V 10 bases and J 9 bases, with 13 bases left between them. CDR3 bases: TGTGCCACCAGGTGGGGAGGTGAGCAGTTCTTC. Amino acid sequence: CATRWGGEQFF.

CDR3 region: CASSLPDRFYGYTF. The CDR3 bases are TGTGCCAGCAGTTTACCGGACCGATTCTATGGCTACACCTTC. The chain is built from TRBV28 and TRBJ1-2; D remains ambiguous. Trimming stripped 2 bases from V and 4 bases from J, with 11 bases between. The CDR3 has 14 residues. Germline values: CDR1 MDHEN, CDR2 SYDVKM.

This chain's CDR3 is CASHESGTLYEQYF. The CDR3 DNA is TGTGCCAGCCATGAATCCGGGACCCTCTACGAGCAGTACTTC. This chain connects TRBV2 to TRBJ2-7; tentatively, D is TRBD1 or TRBD2 (5 bases each). Germline-derived CDR1 and CDR2 are SNHLY and FYNNEI. Trimming removed 8 bases at V and 3 bases at J, with 17 bases between. The CDR3 spans 14 residues.

The rearrangement joins TRBV9 to TRBJ2-3; weak D call: TRBD2 (5 bases). Germline CDR1 reads SGDLS; CDR2 reads YYNGEE. CDR3 length equals 16 residues. V lost 0 bases and J lost 0, with 11 bases in between. The CDR3 DNA follows: TGTGCCAGCAGCGTAGATGGTGGGAGTAGCACAGATACGCAGTATTTT. Translation: CASSVDGGSSTDTQYF.

The gene calls are TRBV19 and TRBJ1-3; no firm D call. The CDR3 covers 16 residues. V lost 3 bases, J lost 0 bases, and 12 bases lay in between. The germline V gene has CDR1 LNHDA and CDR2 SQIVND (reference sequence). The CDR3 DNA sequence: TGTGCCAGTAGTATTTCAAAGGGTTCCTCTGGAAACACCATATATTTT. Protein: CASSISKGSSGNTIYF.

This sequence joins TRBV29-1 and TRBJ1-3; D gene ambiguous. Between the trimmed V and J ends, which lost 3 bases and 0 bases, there was a span of 15 bases. The germline gives CDR1 SQVTM, CDR2 ANQGSEA. This CDR3 comprises 16 residues. The DNA for the CDR3 is TGCAGCGTTGAGGGGTACGGTCGGTCCTCTGGAAACACCATATATTTT. Translated: CSVEGYGRSSGNTIYF.

The chain's CDR3 is CSVETGQGGGYTF. The CDR3 DNA reads as TGCAGCGTTGAGACAGGACAGGGAGGAGGCTACACCTTC. V gene TRBV29-1 combines with J gene TRBJ1-2; 8 nucleotides align to TRBD1. Germline values: CDR1 SQVTM, CDR2 ANQGSEA. The V and J ends lost 3 bases and 8 bases, in that order; junction bases with no gene match: 8. This CDR3 is 13 amino acids long.

This chain links TRBV9 with TRBJ2-7; weak D call: TRBD1 (5 bases). The CDR3 loop spans 13 amino acids. Germline loops: CDR1 SGDLS, CDR2 YYNGEE. V was trimmed by 1 base and J by 6 bases, leaving 11 bases between them. CDR3 residues: CASSVSPQGEQYF. DNA of the CDR3: TGTGCCAGCAGCGTATCCCCCCAGGGCGAGCAGTACTTC. The variable domain in full, completed from reference TRBV9 and TRBJ2-7, reads DSGVTQTPKHLITATGQRVTLRCSPRSGDLSVYWYQQSLDQGLQFLIQYYNGEERAKGNILERFSAQQFPDLHSELNLSSLELGDSALYFCASSVSPQGEQYFGPGTRLTVT.

This clone was recorded once. The chain combines TRBV4-1 with TRBJ2-6; D is tentatively TRBD1 or TRBD2 (7 bases each). Looked up from germline, CDR1 is MGHRA and CDR2 is YSYEKL. V lost 1 base to trimming and J lost 2 bases, with 15 bases between them. This CDR3 has 18 residues. CDR3 loop: CASSQVGGGVTGANVLTF. The CDR3 DNA reads TGCGCCAGCAGCCAAGTGGGAGGGGGCGTTACTGGGGCCAACGTCCTGACTTTC.

V gene TRBV4-1 combines with J gene TRBJ1-3; no firm D call. Germline CDR1 reads MGHRA; CDR2 reads YSYEKL. The CDR3 runs 16 residues. Trimming stripped 0 bases from V and 4 bases from J, with 13 bases between. The CDR3 sequence is CASSQDRFDTGNTIYF. CDR3 coding DNA: TGCGCCAGCAGCCAAGATCGTTTTGACACGGGAAACACCATATATTTT.

The V and J genes are TRBV5-6 and TRBJ2-3, with TRBD1 identical over 10 bases. The CDR3 covers 17 residues. J lost 4 bases, V lost 4 bases, and 12 bases had no gene match. Germline V gives CDR1 SGHDT, CDR2 YYEEEE. The CDR3 nucleotides read TGTGCCAGCAGCGGGGACAGGGGCCCGTTCAGCGCAGATACGCAGTATTTT. Amino acids: CASSGDRGPFSADTQYF.

CDR3 protein: CASSYSRVYYGYTF. The DNA of the CDR3 is TGTGCCAGCAGTTACTCGCGGGTATACTATGGCTACACCTTC. J is TRBJ1-2 and V is TRBV6-6, with unresolved D. V lost 0 bases to trimming and J lost 3 bases, with 8 bases between them. Per germline, CDR1 MNHNY and CDR2 SVGAGI (reference sequence). The CDR3 has 14 amino acids.